This T cell receptor beta chain was sequenced in a study of response to subunit inactivated influenza vaccine. Findings and caveats of the study: There was a suggestion from the authors that each seasonal influenza vaccination recruits few new T cells.

As to this clonotype: Its antigen is currently unknown.

Via MiXCR, TCRdb re-called the RT-PCR reads, giving one row per CDR3 protein. The table has fewer than 550,000 distinct CDR3 sequences, less than 30% seen once. The CDR3 loop spans 15 amino acids. Between the trimmed V and J ends, which lost 2 bases and 0 bases, there was a span of 11 bases. Germline V gene sequence: CDR1 SGHKS, CDR2 YYEKEE (reference sequence). The chain links TRBV5-5 to TRBJ1-2; a possible D gene is TRBD1 (6 bases). The sample consisted of CD4+ T cells sorted from PBMCs, taken roughly 5 days after vaccination. This clonotype was obtained from a man aged 45 to 65 who received an inactivated influenza vaccine. This chain's CDR3 is CASSFQGLSNYGYTF. CDR3 bases: TGTGCCAGCAGCTTCCAGGGGCTTTCTAACTATGGCTACACCTTC.